This T cell receptor (beta chain) came from a study of CD8+CD57+ T cells in acquired aplastic anemia. In the study overall: Sorted CD4+ and CD8+ cells yielded DNA averaging around 3.2 ug.

Sequenced patients had shown CD8+CD57+ cell expansion by flow cytometry. About this clonotype: Its antigen is still unknown.

General observations from the study: Sharing between patients and controls was observed for twenty-nine CD8+ CDR3 sequences. With respect to CD8+ Simpson's diversity, patients and controls did not differ significantly.

Genomic DNA was employed as the template in profiling TCR beta VDJ and CDR3. TCRdb reprocessed the reads with MiXCR, giving one entry per CDR3 protein. The repertoire holds 400,000 to 600,000 distinct CDR3 sequences, with about a third as singletons. Sample: sorted CD4+, CD8+, or CD8+CD57+ T cells (not recorded which) from PBMCs. The sequence derives from a human donor with aplastic anemia.

In DNA form, the CDR3 reads TGTGCCAGCAGCTTAGAGCGAAGGGACACTGAAGCTTTCTTT. This sequence encodes CASSLERRDTEAFF. V gene TRBV7-9 combines with J gene TRBJ1-1; D ambiguous. The CDR3 runs 14 residues. Germline CDR1 SEHNR, CDR2 FQNEAQ (reference sequence). Trimming cost V 1 base and J 3 bases, with 9 bases left between them.